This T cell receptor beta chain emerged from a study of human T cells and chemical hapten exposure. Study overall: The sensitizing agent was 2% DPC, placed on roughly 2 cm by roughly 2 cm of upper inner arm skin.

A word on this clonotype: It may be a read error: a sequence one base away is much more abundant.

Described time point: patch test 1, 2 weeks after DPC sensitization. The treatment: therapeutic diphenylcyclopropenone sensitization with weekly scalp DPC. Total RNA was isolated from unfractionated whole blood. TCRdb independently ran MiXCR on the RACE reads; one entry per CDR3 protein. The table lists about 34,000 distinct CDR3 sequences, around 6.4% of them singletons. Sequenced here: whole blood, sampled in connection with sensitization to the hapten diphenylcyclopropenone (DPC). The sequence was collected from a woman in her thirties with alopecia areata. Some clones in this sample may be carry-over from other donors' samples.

The CDR3 spells CVSSLTGYSTDTQYF. Written as DNA, the CDR3 is TGTGTCAGCAGCCTGACAGGGTATAGCACAGATACGCAGTATTTT. V usage is TRBV7-9 and J usage is TRBJ2-3; 7 bases match TRBD1. This CDR3 has 15 residues. CDR1 and CDR2 (germline): SEHNR, FQNEAQ (reference sequence).